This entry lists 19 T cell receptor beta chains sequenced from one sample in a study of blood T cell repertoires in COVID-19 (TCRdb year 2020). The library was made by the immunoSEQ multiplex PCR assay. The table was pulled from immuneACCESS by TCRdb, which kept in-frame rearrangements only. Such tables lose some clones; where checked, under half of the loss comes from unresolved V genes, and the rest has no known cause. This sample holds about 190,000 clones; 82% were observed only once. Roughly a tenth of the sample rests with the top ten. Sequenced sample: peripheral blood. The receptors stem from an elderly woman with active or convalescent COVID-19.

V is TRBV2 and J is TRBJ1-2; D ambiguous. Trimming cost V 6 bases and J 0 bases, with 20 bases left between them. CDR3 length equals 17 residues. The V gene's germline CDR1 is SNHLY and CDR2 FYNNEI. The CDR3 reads CASRAMYLGAANYGYTF. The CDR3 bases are TGTGCCAGCAGGGCTATGTATCTAGGTGCTGCTAACTATGGCTACACCTTC.

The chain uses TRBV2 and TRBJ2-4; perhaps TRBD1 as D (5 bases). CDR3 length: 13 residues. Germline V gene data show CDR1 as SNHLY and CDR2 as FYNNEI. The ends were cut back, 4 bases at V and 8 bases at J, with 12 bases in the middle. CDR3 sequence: CASSGSRADIQYF. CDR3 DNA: TGTGCCAGCAGTGGTAGCAGGGCGGACATTCAGTACTTC. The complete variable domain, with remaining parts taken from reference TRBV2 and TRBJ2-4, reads EPEVTQTPSHQVTQMGQEVILRCVPISNHLYFYWYRQILGQKVEFLVSFYNNEISEKSEIFDDQFSVERPDGSNFTLKIRSTKLEDSAMYFCASSGSRADIQYFGAGTRLSVL.

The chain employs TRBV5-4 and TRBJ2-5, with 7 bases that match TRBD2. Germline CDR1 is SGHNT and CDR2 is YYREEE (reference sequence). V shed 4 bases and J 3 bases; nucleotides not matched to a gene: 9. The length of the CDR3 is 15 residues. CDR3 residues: CASSMPTGTKETQYF. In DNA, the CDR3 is TGTGCCAGCAGCATGCCTACCGGGACTAAAGAGACCCAGTACTTC.

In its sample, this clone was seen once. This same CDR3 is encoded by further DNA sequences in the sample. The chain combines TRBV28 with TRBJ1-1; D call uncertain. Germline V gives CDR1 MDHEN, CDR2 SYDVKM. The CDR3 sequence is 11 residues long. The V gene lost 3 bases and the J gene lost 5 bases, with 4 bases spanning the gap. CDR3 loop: CASSFSTEAFF. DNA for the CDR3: TGTGCCAGCAGTTTCAGTACTGAAGCTTTCTTT.

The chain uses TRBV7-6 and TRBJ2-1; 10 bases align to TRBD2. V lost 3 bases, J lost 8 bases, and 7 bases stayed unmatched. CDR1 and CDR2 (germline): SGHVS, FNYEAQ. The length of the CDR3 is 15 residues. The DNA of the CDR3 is TGTGCCAGCAGCTTCGGGTCTAGCGGGAGACATGAGCAGTTCTTC. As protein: CASSFGSSGRHEQFF.

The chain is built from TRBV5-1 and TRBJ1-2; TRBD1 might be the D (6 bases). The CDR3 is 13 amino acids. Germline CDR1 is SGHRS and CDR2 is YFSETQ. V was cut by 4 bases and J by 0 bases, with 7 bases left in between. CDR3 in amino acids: CASSRGSNYGYTF. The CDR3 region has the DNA TGCGCCAGCAGCAGGGGGTCTAACTATGGCTACACCTTC.

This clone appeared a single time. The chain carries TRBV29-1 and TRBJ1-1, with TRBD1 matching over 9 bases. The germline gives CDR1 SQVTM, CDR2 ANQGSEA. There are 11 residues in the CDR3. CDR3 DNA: TGCAGGGGACAGGGAAACACTGAAGCTTTCTTT. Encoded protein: CRGQGNTEAFF.

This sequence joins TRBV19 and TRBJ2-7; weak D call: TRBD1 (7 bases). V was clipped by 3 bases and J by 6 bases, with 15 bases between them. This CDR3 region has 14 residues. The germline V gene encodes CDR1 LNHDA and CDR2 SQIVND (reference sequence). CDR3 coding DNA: TGTGCCAGTAGTATTGGATGGGGGGACAGCGAGCAGTACTTC. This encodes CASSIGWGDSEQYF.

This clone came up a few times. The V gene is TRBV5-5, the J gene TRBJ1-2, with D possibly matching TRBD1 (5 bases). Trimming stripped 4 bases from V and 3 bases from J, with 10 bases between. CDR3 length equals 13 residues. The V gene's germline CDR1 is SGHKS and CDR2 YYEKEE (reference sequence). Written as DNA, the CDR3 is TGTGCCAGCAGCCAGACAGAATACTATGGCTACACCTTC. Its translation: CASSQTEYYGYTF. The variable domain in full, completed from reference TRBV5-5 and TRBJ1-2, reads DAGVTQSPTHLIKTRGQQVTLRCSPISGHKSVSWYQQVLGQGPQFIFQYYEKEERGRGNFPDRFSARQFPNYSSELNVNALLLGDSALYLCASSQTEYYGYTFGSGTRLTVV.

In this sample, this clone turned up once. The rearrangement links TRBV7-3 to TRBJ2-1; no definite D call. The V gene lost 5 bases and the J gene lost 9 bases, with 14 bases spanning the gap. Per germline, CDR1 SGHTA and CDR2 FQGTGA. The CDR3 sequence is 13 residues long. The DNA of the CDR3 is TGTGCCAGCAGCCCCACGACGACGGGTGAGCAGTTCTTC. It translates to CASSPTTTGEQFF.

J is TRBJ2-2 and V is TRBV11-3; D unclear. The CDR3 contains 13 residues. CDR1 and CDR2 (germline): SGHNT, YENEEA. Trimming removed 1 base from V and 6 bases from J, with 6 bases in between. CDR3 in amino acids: CASSLARAGELFF. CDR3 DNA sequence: TGTGCCAGCAGCTTAGCCCGAGCCGGGGAGCTGTTTTTT. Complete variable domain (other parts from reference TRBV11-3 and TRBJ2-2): EAGVVQSPRYKIIEKKQPVAFWCNPISGHNTLYWYLQNLGQGPELLIRYENEEAVDDSQLPKDRFSAERLKGVDSTLKIQPAELGDSAVYLCASSLARAGELFFGEGSRLTVL.

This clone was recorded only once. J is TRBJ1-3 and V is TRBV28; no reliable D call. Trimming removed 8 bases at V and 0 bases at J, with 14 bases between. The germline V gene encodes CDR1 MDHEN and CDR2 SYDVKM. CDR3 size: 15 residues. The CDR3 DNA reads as TGTGCCAGCTACGCCGGCGGGCACTCTGGAAACACCATATATTTT. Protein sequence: CASYAGGHSGNTIYF.

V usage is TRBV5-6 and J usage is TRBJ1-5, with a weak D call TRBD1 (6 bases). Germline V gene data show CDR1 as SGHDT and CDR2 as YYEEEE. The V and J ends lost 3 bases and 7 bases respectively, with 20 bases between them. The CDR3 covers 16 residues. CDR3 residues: CASSSTGSAFRQPQHF. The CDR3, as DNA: TGTGCCAGCAGCTCAACAGGGAGCGCGTTTCGACAGCCCCAGCATTTT.

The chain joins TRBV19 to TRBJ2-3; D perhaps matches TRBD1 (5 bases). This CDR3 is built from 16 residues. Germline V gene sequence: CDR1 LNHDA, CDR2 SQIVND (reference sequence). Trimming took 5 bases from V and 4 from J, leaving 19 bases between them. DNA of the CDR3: TGTGCCAGTAGTCTCCGCATGCTTAGGGGTTCAGATACGCAGTATTTT. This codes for CASSLRMLRGSDTQYF.

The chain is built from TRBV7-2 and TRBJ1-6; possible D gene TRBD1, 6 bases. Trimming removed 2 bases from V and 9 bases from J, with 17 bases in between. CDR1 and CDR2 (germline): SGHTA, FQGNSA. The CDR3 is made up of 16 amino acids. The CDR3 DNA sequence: TGTGCCAGCAGCTTACAGGGGCAGCCGTATGGTTCACCCCTCCACTTT. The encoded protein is CASSLQGQPYGSPLHF.

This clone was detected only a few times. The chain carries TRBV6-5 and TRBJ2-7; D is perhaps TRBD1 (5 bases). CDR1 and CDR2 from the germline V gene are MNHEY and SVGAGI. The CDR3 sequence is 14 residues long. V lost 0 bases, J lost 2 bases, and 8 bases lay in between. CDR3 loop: CASSYSLGAYEQYF. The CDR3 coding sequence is TGTGCCAGCAGTTACTCGTTAGGGGCCTACGAGCAGTACTTC.

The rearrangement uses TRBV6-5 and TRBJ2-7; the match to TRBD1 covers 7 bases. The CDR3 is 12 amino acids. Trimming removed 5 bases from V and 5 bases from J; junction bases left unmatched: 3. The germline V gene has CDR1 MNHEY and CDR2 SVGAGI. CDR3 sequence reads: CASSRQGDEQYF. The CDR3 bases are TGTGCCAGCAGTCGACAGGGCGACGAGCAGTACTTC.

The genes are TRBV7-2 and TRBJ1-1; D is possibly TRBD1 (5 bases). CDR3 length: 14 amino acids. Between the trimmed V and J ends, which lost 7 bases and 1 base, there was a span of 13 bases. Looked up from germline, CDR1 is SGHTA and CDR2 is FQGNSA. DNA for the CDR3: TGTGCCAGCACCCAATGGGGCGAGAACACTGAAGCTTTCTTT. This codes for CASTQWGENTEAFF.

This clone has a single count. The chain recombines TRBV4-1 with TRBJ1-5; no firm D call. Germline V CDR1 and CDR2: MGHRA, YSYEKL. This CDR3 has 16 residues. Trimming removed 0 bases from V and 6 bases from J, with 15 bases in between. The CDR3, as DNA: TGCGCCAGCAGCCAAGATCAGTCCAGGCGTTTTCAGCCCCAGCATTTT. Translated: CASSQDQSRRFQPQHF.